This is a list of T cell receptor beta chains from one sample in a study of blood T cell repertoires in COVID-19. The table came from immunoSEQ multiplex PCR; TCRdb's copy has only in-frame clones and leaves some out. The profile covers hundreds of thousands of clones, with about nine tenths appearing a single time and roughly 1.4% taken by the ten largest. The sample consisted of peripheral blood. These TCRs come from a woman in her 30s with active or convalescent COVID-19. The CDR3 runs from the conserved cysteine through the conserved F or W. Fields, in order: D gene, V gene, clone size, J gene, CDR3 protein, CDR3 DNA. The D gene is left open where the match is weak. The size of a clone is reported for some rows only, either as once, few or many, or as a class for expanded clones.

-	TRBV5-1	-	TRBJ2-7	CASNQHTDSYEQYF	TGCGCCAGCAACCAACACACCGACAGTTACGAGCAGTACTTC
TRBD1	TRBV7-9	-	TRBJ2-3	CASSEGTVSTDTQYF	TGTGCCAGCAGCGAAGGGACAGTGAGCACAGATACGCAGTATTTT
TRBD1	TRBV3-1/TRBV3-2	-	TRBJ1-2	CASSHTDRAANYGYTF	TGTGCCAGCAGCCACACTGACAGGGCGGCTAACTATGGCTACACCTTC
TRBD1	TRBV30	-	TRBJ1-1	CAWNGINRGTEAFF	TGTGCCTGGAACGGGATTAACAGGGGAACTGAAGCTTTCTTT
TRBD1	TRBV3-1/TRBV3-2	-	TRBJ1-5	CASSLTTGGNQPQHF	TGTGCCAGCAGCCTAACGACAGGGGGCAATCAGCCCCAGCATTTT
-	TRBV13	-	TRBJ2-3	CASSLGLKDTQYF	TGTGCCAGCAGCTTAGGCCTTAAAGATACGCAGTATTTT
-	TRBV4-1	once	TRBJ1-1	CASSQEVGLLNTEAFF	TGCGCCAGCAGCCAAGAGGTTGGGCTCTTGAACACTGAAGCTTTCTTT
-	TRBV18	-	TRBJ1-3	CASSPPGAHGGNTIYF	TGTGCCAGCTCACCACCGGGGGCTCATGGTGGAAACACCATATATTTT
-	TRBV4-1	-	TRBJ1-1	CASSQDSGGLNTEAFF	TGCGCCAGCAGCCAAGATAGCGGGGGCTTGAACACTGAAGCTTTCTTT
-	TRBV7-2	once	TRBJ1-3	CASSFLGTNLNTIYF	TGTGCCAGCAGCTTTCTCGGGACAAACCTAAACACCATATATTTT
TRBD2	TRBV6-1	-	TRBJ2-3	CASSEGLAGGDTQYF	TGTGCCAGCAGTGAAGGACTAGCGGGAGGAGATACGCAGTATTTT
-	TRBV10-1	-	TRBJ2-3	CASSGDSLRDTQYF	TGCGCCAGCAGTGGGGACTCCCTGCGGGATACGCAGTATTTT
TRBD2	TRBV5-5	-	TRBJ2-7	CASSPTGTSGTYEQYF	TGTGCCAGCAGCCCGACTGGGACTAGCGGGACCTACGAGCAGTACTTC
-	TRBV7-9	-	TRBJ1-5	CASSGAGSSNQPQHF	TGTGCCAGCAGCGGAGCTGGGAGTAGCAATCAGCCCCAGCATTTT
TRBD1	TRBV2	-	TRBJ1-6	CASSSTGGSSPLHF	TGTGCCAGCAGTTCCACAGGGGGCAGCTCACCCCTCCACTTT
TRBD2	TRBV5-1	-	TRBJ2-3	CASSLERGGTDTQYF	TGCGCCAGCAGCTTGGAGCGGGGGGGCACAGATACGCAGTATTTT
-	TRBV14	-	TRBJ2-3	CASSHRWLGTSDTQYF	TGTGCCAGCAGCCACCGTTGGTTGGGCACGTCAGATACGCAGTATTTT
TRBD1	TRBV7-8	-	TRBJ2-2	CASSASRDRAPGELFF	TGTGCCAGCAGCGCGAGCCGGGACAGGGCCCCCGGGGAGCTGTTTTTT
-	TRBV19	-	TRBJ1-5	CASSTTGYSNQPQHF	TGTGCCAGTAGTACAACAGGGTATAGCAATCAGCCCCAGCATTTT
TRBD1	TRBV7-9	-	TRBJ2-1	CASSSNRGNEQFF	TGTGCCAGCAGCTCCAACAGGGGCAATGAGCAGTTCTTC
-	TRBV19	-	TRBJ2-1	CASSTIRLDGDDEQFF	TGTGCCAGTAGTACCATCCGACTAGACGGTGATGATGAGCAGTTCTTC
TRBD1	TRBV6-5	-	TRBJ1-2	CASSLRTGGAQGYTF	TGTGCCAGCAGTTTAAGGACAGGGGGCGCGCAAGGCTACACCTTC